The 6 T cell receptor beta chains presented below share a single source sample, sequenced in a study of T cells in Graves' hyperthyroidism and ophthalmopathy (dated by TCRdb to between 2019 and 2020). The receptor library was made with multiplex PCR. For sequencing, an Illumina HiSeq 2000 was employed. TCR beta CDR3 regions were amplified from RNA transcripts. For the first round of RT-PCR on the TCR CDR3, the HTBI primer set was used together with the Qiagen OneStep RT-PCR kit. TCRdb passed the public sequencing reads through fastp at Q25 and MiXCR, retaining productive beta sequences. Each CDR3 protein gets just one entry, which takes the most common genes and DNA from the rows behind it. The sample table lists 480,000 or so distinct CDR3 sequences, 46% of them with a count of one. The top ten hold 35% to 50% of the sample. Sequencing was done on a sample of peripheral blood or thyroid tissue (not recorded which). The source of these receptors is an adult woman with Graves' disease, either hyperthyroidism or ophthalmopathy (not recorded which).

This clonotype has ten or more counts. The rearrangement uses TRBV30 and TRBJ1-5; TRBD1 agrees at 7 bases. After removal of 0 bases from V and 4 bases from J, the junction contained 0 bases not matched to a gene. The germline V gene encodes CDR1 GTSNPN and CDR2 SVGIG (reference sequence). This CDR3 has 13 amino acids. This chain's CDR3 is CAWSVQGNQPQHF. The CDR3 DNA reads as TGTGCCTGGAGTGTACAGGGGAATCAGCCCCAGCATTTT.

This clonotype was counted ten times or more. The chain couples TRBV29-1 to TRBJ1-1; D ambiguous. This CDR3 has 14 amino acids. Germline V gene lookup returns CDR1 SQVTM and CDR2 ANQGSEA. V lost 1 base, J lost 0 bases, and 9 bases lay in between. In DNA form, the CDR3 reads TGCAGCGTTGAAGGGCGGAACATGAACACTGAAGCTTTCTTT. It is translated as CSVEGRNMNTEAFF.

This clonotype has ten or more counts. The chain employs TRBV7-9 and TRBJ1-6, with D uncertain. The CDR3 has 15 amino acids. CDR1 is SEHNR and CDR2 is FQNEAQ in the germline V gene (reference sequence). V lost 1 base and J lost 5, with 9 bases in between. The CDR3 DNA reads as TGTGCCAGCAGCTTAGGTGGCGGAGATAATTCACCCCTCCACTTT. Protein: CASSLGGGDNSPLHF.

This clonotype was observed a handful of times. V gene TRBV7-9 combines with J gene TRBJ1-2; 7 bases match TRBD1. Looked up from germline, CDR1 is SEHNR and CDR2 is FQNEAQ (reference sequence). J lost 2 bases, V lost 1 base, and 4 bases had no gene match. This CDR3 is 15 amino acids long. CDR3 coding DNA: TGTGCCAGCAGCTTAGGTGGGGGACAGAACTATGGCTACACCTTC. It codes for CASSLGGGQNYGYTF. The whole variable domain, filled in from reference TRBV7-9 and TRBJ1-2, reads DTGVSQNPRHKITKRGQNVTFRCDPISEHNRLYWYRQTLGQGPEFLTYFQNEAQLEKSRLLSDRFSAERPKGSFSTLEIQRTEQGDSAMYLCASSLGGGQNYGYTFGSGTRLTVV.

This clonotype was seen at least ten times. This chain connects TRBV7-2 to TRBJ1-6, with D possibly being TRBD1 (6 bases). V dropped 5 bases and J dropped 9 bases, with 20 bases sitting between them. Germline V gene lookup returns CDR1 SGHTA and CDR2 FQGNSA. CDR3 length equals 16 residues. This CDR3 reads CASSRLARGSFSPLHF. The CDR3 DNA is TGTGCCAGCAGCCGCTTAGCTAGGGGGTCTTTTTCACCCCTCCACTTT.

The chain recombines TRBV19 with TRBJ2-7; TRBD2 agrees at 9 bases. CDR1 is LNHDA and CDR2 is SQIVND in the germline V gene (reference sequence). The CDR3 is 16 amino acids. Unmatched junction bases numbered 10, after V lost 5 bases and J lost 2 bases. The DNA for the CDR3 is TGTGCCAGTAGTCTCTTCCCGACTAGCGGACCCTACGAGCAGTACTTC. Protein sequence: CASSLFPTSGPYEQYF.